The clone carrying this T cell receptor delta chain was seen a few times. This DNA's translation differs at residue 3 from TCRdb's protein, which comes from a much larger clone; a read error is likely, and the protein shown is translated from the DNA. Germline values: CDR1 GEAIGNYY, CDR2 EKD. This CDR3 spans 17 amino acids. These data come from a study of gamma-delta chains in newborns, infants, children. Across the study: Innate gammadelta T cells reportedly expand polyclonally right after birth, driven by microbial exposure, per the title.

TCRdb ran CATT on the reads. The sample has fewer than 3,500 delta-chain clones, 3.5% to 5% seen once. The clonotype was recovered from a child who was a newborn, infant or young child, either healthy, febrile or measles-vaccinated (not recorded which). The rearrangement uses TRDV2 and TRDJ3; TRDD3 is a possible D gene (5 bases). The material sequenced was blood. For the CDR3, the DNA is TGTGCCCGTGACGGGATCAGGAGCTCCTGGGACACCCGACAGATGTTTTTC. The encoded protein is CARDGIRSSWDTRQMFF.